Presented here are 3 T cell receptor beta chains from one specimen sequenced in a study of blood T cells in healthy people across ages. For the second PCR, which ran for about 6 to 11 cycles, a sample-barcoded 5' primer and a J-beta primer mix were used. TCRdb ran MiXCR on the 5' RACE reads and lists one entry per CDR3 protein. The sample lists more than 700,000 distinct CDR3 sequences; about half were seen once. The sample comprised blood. Receptors were obtained from a man older than 75 in good health.

This clonotype was observed a few times. The chain recombines TRBV6-6 with TRBJ2-7; perhaps TRBD2 as D (6 bases). V shed 5 bases and J shed 2 bases, with 10 bases lying between them. The CDR3 runs to 13 residues. Germline CDR1 and CDR2: MNHNY and SVGAGI (reference sequence). DNA of the CDR3: TGTGCCAGCAGTGGGGACTCAGCCTACGAGCAGTACTTC. Protein product: CASSGDSAYEQYF.

In the case of this clonotype: The junction and the germline gene differ at one end; a read error may be behind it. The J gene is TRBJ2-1, the V gene TRBV5-1; 14 positions agree with TRBD2. The CDR3 length is 15 residues. Germline CDR1 is SGHRS and CDR2 is YFSETQ. The chain's CDR3 is CTSSAGLAGGNEQFF. CDR3 nucleotides: TGCACCAGCAGCGCCGGACTAGCGGGAGGCAATGAGCAGTTCTTC.

The chain couples TRBV20-1 to TRBJ2-5, with D possibly TRBD2 on 6 matching bases. This CDR3 comprises 13 residues. V was shortened by 7 bases and J by 5 bases, with 17 bases between the two germline ends. In germline, CDR1 is DFQATT, CDR2 SNEGSKA (reference sequence). CDR3 amino acids: CSGYGGRRETQYF. The CDR3 DNA follows: TGCAGTGGGTATGGAGGGAGGCGGGAGACCCAGTACTTC.